This TCR beta chain was found in a study of cytomegalovirus exposure and HLA in healthy donors. About this clone itself: Its antigen is unknown.

Findings and caveats of the study: Accounts indicate the classifier identified cytomegalovirus status with strong specificity and sensitivity. A cluster of highly shared sequence variants was likely a sequencing artifact. Segments of the TCR beta V type were, in most cases, productive about 90% or about 30% of the time in an earlier analysis. Later analysis showed most CMV-associated TCR beta chains appearing HLA-restricted.

The PCR employed 60 Vbeta primers together with 13 Jbeta primers. Clones were sequenced by immunoSEQ multiplex PCR, and TCRdb holds only the in-frame ones, with some missing. The sample lists about 130,000 clones; 77% were seen once. Specimen: PBMCs. The receptor was derived from a woman aged 40 to 50 in good health and CMV-seropositive.

The CDR3, as DNA: TGTGCCAGCAGCCTCGGGACAGCGGGCCGCTACGAGCAGTACTTC. Translating it yields CASSLGTAGRYEQYF. This chain connects TRBV4-2 to TRBJ2-5; D possibly corresponds to TRBD1 (7 bases). Gene TRBJ2-7 matches the end of the DNA better, so the J call may be wrong. CDR1 is LGHNA and CDR2 is YNFKEQ in the germline V gene. The CDR3 sequence is 15 residues long.